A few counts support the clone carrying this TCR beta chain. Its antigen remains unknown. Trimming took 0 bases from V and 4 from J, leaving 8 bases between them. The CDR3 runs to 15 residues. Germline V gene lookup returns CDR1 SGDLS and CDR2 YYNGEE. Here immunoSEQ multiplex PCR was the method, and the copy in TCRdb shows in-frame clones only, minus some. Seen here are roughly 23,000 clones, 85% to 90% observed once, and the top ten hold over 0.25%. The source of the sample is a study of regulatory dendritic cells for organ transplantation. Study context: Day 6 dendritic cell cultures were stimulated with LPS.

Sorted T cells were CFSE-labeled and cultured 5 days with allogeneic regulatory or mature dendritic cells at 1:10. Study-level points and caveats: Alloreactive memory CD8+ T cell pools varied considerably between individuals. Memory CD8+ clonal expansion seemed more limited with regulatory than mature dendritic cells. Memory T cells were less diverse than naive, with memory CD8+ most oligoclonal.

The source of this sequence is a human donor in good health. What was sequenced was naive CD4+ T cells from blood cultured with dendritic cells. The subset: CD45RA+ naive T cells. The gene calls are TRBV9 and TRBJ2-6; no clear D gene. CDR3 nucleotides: TGTGCCAGCAGCGTAGATCCTGCCGGGGCCAACGTCCTGACTTTC. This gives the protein CASSVDPAGANVLTF.